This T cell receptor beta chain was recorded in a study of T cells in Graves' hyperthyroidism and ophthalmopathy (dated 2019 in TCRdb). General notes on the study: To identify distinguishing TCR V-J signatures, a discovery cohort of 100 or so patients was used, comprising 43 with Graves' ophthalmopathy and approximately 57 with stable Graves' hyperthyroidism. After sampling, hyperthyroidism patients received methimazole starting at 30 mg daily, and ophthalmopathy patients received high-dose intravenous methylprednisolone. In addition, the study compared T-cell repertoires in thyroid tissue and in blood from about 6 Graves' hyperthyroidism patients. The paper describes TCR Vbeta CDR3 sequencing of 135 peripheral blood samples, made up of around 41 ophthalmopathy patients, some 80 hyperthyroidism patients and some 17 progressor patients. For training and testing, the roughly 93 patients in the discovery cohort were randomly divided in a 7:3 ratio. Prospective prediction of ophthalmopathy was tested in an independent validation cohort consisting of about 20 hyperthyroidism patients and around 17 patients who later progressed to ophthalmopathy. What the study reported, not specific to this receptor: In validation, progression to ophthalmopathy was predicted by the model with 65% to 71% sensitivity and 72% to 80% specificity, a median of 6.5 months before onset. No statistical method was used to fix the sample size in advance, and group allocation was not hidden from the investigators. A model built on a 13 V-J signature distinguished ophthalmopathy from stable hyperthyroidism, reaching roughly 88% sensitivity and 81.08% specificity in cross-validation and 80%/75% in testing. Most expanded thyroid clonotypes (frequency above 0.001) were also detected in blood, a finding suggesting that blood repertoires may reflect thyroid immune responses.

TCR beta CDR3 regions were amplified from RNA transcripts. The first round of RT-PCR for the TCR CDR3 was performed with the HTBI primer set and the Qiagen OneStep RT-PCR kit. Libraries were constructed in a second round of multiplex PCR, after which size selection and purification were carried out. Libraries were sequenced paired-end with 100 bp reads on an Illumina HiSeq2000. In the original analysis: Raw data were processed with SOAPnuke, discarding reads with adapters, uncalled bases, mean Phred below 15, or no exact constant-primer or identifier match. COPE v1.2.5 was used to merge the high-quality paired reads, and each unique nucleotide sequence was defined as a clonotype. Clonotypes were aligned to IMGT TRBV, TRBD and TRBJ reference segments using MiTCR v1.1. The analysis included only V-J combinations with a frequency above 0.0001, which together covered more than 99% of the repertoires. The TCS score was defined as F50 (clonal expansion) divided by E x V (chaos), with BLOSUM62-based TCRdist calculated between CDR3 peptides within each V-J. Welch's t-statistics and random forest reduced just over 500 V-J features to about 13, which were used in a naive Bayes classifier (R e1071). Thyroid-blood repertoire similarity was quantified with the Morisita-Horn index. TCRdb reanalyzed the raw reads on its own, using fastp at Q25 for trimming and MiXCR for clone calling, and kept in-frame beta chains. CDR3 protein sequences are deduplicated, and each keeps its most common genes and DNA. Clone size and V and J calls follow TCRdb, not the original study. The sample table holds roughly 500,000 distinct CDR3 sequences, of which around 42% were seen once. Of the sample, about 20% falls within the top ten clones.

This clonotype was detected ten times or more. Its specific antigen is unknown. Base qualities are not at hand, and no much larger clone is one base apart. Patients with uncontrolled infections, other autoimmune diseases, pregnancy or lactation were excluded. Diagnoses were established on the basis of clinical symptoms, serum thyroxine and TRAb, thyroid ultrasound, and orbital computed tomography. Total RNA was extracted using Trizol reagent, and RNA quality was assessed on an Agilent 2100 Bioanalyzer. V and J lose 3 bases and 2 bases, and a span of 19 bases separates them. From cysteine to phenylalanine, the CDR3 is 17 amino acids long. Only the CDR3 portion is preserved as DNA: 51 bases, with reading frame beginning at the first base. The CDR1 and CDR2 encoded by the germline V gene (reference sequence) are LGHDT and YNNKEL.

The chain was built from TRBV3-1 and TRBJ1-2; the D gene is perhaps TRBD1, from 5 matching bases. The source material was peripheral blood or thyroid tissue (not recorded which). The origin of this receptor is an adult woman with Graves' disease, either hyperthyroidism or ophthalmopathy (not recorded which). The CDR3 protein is CASSHTPPGRKNYGYTF. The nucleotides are TGTGCCAGCAGCCACACGCCCCCGGGACGGAAAAACTATGGCTACACCTTC. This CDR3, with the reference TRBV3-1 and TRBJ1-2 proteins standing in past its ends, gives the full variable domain DTAVSQTPKYLVTQMGNDKSIKCEQNLGHDTMYWYKQDSKKFLKIMFSYNNKELIINETVPNRFSPKSPDKAHLNLHINSLELGDSAVYFCASSHTPPGRKNYGYTFGSGTRLTVV.